The clone carrying this T cell receptor beta chain has just one count. The data belong to a study of PD-L1 blockade in urothelial cancer. Study information: Analyzed time points were 3 weeks (second dose) and 6 weeks after therapy began. Median T cell yield per blood sample was 141,255 cells.

Profiled with immunoSEQ multiplex PCR; TCRdb holds only in-frame clones, not every one. The sample holds 35,000 to 45,000 clones, under 95% seen once. V was clipped by 2 bases and J by 3 bases, with 15 bases between them. The CDR3 consists of 15 residues. Germline V gives CDR1 SGHNT, CDR2 YYREEE (reference sequence). Time point specified: peripheral blood 6 weeks after treatment start. The gene calls are TRBV5-4 and TRBJ2-7, with a tentative D call TRBD1 (6 bases). The sample consisted of PBMCs, taken around atezolizumab (anti-PD-L1) treatment. The TCR comes from a man between 70 and 80 years old with urothelial cancer. The CDR3 sequence is CASSLQGVGIYEQYF. The CDR3 DNA reads as TGTGCCAGCAGCTTACAGGGAGTAGGAATCTACGAGCAGTACTTC.